This T cell receptor beta chain emerged from a study of cytomegalovirus exposure and HLA in healthy donors. Points from the study as a whole: A few chains tied to CMV proved CMV antigen-specific in vitro.

Details on this clone: Its specificity is not known.

Primers: 60 Vbeta forward and 13 Jbeta reverse. Profiling relied on immunoSEQ multiplex PCR, and the TCRdb table lists in-frame clones only, not all of them. This sample has 310,000 or so clones, with about 87% found just once. J was trimmed by 4 bases and V by 5 bases; bases with no gene match: 8. The germline V gene encodes CDR1 LNHNV and CDR2 YYDKDF (reference sequence). This CDR3 has 15 residues. V is TRBV15 and J is TRBJ2-3; 8 bases are shared with TRBD2. This sequence was found in a young woman in good health and CMV-seronegative. The specimen sequenced was PBMCs. The CDR3 region has the DNA TGTGCCACCAGCCCCCATGCGGGGGGCGCAGATACGCAGTATTTT. Protein: CATSPHAGGADTQYF.